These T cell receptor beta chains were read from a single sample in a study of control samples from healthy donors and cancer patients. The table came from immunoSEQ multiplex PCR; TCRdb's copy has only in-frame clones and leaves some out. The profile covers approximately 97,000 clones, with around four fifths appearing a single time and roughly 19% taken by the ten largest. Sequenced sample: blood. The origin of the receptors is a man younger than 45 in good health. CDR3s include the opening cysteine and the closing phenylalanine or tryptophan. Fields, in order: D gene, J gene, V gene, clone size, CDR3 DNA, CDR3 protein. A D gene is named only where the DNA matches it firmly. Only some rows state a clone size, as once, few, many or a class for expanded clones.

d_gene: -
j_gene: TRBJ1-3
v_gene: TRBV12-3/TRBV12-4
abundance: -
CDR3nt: TGTGCCAGCAGTTTAATCTCTGGAAACACCATATATTTT
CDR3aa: CASSLISGNTIYF

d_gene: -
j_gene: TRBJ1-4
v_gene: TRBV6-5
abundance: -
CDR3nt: TGTGCCAGCAGGGCAGTAGATGAAAAACTGTTTTTT
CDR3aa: CASRAVDEKLFF

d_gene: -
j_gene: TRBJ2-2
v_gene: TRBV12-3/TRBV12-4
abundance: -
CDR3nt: TGTGCCAGCAGTTTAGCTAGGGGCGGGGAGCTGTTTTTT
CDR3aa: CASSLARGGELFF

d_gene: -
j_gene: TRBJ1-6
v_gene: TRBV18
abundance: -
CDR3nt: TGTGCCAGCTCACCAAATCCTCCGGGCAATAATTCACCCCTCCACTTT
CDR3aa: CASSPNPPGNNSPLHF

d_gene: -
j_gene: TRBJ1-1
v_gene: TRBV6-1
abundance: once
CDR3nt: TGTGCCAGCAGTGAAAGGGGGGACACTGAAGCTTTCTTT
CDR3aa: CASSERGDTEAFF

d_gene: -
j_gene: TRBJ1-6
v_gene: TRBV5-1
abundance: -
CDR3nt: TGCGCCAGCAGCTCTTTGGCCCGGACAGAGAATTCACCCCTCCACTTT
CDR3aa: CASSSLARTENSPLHF

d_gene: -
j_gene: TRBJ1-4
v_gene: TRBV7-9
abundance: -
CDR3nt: TGTGCCAGCAGCTTCGTCGGAGTTGGAGAAAAACTGTTTTTT
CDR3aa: CASSFVGVGEKLFF

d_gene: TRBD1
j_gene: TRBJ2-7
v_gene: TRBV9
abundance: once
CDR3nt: TGTGCCAGCAGCGTAGGAGGACAGGGGCAACACGAGCAGTACTTC
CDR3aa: CASSVGGQGQHEQYF

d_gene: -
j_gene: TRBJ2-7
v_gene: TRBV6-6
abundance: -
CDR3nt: TGTGCCAGCAGGTTTGGGGACTACGAGCAGTACTTC
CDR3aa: CASRFGDYEQYF

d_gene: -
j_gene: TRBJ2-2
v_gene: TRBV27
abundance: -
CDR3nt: TGTGCCAGCAGTTTATCGTTTTGGGATCCCGGGGAGCTGTTTTTT
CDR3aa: CASSLSFWDPGELFF

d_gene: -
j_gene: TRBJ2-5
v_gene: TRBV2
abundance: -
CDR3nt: TGTGCCAGCAGTGAAGCGCAATGGCGCTCGGTCGGGACCCAGTACTTC
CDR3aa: CASSEAQWRSVGTQYF

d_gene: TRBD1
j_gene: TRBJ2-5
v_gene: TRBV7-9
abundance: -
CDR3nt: TGTGCCAGCAGCTCCCGACAGGGGGCTGGAGAGACCCAGTACTTC
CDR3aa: CASSSRQGAGETQYF

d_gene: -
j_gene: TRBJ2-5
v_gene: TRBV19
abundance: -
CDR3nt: TGTGCCAGTAGTCCCATACACCGAGAGGCCCAAGAGACCCAGTACTTC
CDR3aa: CASSPIHREAQETQYF

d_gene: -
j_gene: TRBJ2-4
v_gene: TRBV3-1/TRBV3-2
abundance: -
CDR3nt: TGTGCCAGCAGCCAAGTTCTGGGTGAGGGCAAAAACATTCAGTACTTC
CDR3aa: CASSQVLGEGKNIQYF

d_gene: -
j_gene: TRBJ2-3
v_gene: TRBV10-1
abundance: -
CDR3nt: TGCGCCAGCCGAGCAGGTTTAACTAGCACAGATACGCAGTATTTT
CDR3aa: CASRAGLTSTDTQYF

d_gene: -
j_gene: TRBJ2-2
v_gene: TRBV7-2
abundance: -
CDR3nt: TGTGCCAGCAGCAGACCAGGGTGGGCGAACACCGGGGAGCTGTTTTTT
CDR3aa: CASSRPGWANTGELFF

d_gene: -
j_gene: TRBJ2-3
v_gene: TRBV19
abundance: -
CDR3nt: TGTGCCAGTAGTATCAGTCCTAGCACAGATACGCAGTATTTT
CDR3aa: CASSISPSTDTQYF

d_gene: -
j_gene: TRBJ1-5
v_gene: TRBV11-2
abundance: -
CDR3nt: TGTGCCAGCAGCTTATCTGAGGGTCAGCCCCAGCATTTT
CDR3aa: CASSLSEGQPQHF

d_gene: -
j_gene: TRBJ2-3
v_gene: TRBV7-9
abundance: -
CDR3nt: TGTGCCAGCAGCCCCGGCGACTTCACAGATACGCAGTATTTT
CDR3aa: CASSPGDFTDTQYF

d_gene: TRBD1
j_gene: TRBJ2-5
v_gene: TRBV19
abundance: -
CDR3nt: TGTGCCACACAGGGGGACAAGACCCAGTACTTC
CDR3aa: CATQGDKTQYF

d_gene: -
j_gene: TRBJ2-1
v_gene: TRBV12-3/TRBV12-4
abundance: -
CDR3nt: TGTGCCAGCAGTCCCAATTACAATGAGCAGTTCTTC
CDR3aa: CASSPNYNEQFF

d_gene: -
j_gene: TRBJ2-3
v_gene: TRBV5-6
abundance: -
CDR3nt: TGTGCCAGCAGCTTGAACGGGCCCACAGATACGCAGTATTTT
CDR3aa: CASSLNGPTDTQYF

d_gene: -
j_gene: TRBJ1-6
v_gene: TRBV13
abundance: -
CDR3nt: TGTGCCAGCAGCTTACGACCAGGGAGCTCCTATAATTCACCCCTCCACTTT
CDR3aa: CASSLRPGSSYNSPLHF

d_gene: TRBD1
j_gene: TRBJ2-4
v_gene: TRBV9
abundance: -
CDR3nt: TGTGCCAGCAGCCCAGTTACCGGGACAGGGGAAAACATTCAGTACTTC
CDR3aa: CASSPVTGTGENIQYF

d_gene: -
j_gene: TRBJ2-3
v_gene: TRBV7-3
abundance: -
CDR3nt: TGTGCCAGCAGCTTAGGCACCGGGGCAAGCACAGATACGCAGTATTTT
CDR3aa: CASSLGTGASTDTQYF

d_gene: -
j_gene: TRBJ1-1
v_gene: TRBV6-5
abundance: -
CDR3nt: TGTGCCAGCAGGCAGACAGTGAACACTGAAGCTTTCTTT
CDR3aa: CASRQTVNTEAFF

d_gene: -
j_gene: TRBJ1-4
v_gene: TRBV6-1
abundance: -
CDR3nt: TGTGCCAGCAGTGAAAGGGTAGGATGGGAAAAACTGTTTTTT
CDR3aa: CASSERVGWEKLFF

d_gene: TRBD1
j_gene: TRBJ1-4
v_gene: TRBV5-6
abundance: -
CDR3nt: TGTGCCAGCAGCGATCTGGGACAGGGGGGTGAAAAACTGTTTTTT
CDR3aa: CASSDLGQGGEKLFF

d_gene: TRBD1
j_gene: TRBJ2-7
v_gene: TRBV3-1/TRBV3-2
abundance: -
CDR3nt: TGTGCCAGCAGCCAATCAACAGGGGAGCCCTACGAGCAGTACTTC
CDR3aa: CASSQSTGEPYEQYF

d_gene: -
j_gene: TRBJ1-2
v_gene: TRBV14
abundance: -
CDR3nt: TGTGCCAGCAGCCAAGAAATCGGACGGCGCTATGGCTACACCTTC
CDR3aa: CASSQEIGRRYGYTF

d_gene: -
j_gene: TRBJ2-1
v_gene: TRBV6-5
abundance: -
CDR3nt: TGTGCCAGCAGTAGGGGCCCCAATGAGCAGTTCTTC
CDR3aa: CASSRGPNEQFF

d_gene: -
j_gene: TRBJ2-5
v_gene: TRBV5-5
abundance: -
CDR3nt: TGTGCCAGCAGCCTTCCGGTGGAGACCCAGTACTTC
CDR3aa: CASSLPVETQYF

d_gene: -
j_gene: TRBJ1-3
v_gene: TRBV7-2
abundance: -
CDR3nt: TGTGCCAGCAGCCAAAACAGAAACACCATATATTTT
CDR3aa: CASSQNRNTIYF

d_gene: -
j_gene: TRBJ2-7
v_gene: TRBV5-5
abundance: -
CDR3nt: TGTGCCAGCAGCTTGGTCACGCATTACGAGCAGTACTTC
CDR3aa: CASSLVTHYEQYF

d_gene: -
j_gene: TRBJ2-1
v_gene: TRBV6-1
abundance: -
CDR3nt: TGTGCCAGCAGTGAAGAAGGTTTTAGACGGAAACTATACAATGAGCAGTTCTTC
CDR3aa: CASSEEGFRRKLYNEQFF

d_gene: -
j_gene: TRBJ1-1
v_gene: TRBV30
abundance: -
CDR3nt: TGTGTGGGCGGGGTAAACACTGAAGCTTTCTTT
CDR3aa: CVGGVNTEAFF

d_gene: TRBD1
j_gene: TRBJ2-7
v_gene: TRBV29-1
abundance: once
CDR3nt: TGCAGCGTTGATGTAACGGGCAGGGGGAACGAGCAGTACTTC
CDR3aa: CSVDVTGRGNEQYF

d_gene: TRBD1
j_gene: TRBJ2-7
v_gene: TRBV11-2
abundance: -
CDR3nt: TGTGCCAGCAGCGAAATCTTTGACAGGGACTCCTACGAGCAGTACTTC
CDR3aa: CASSEIFDRDSYEQYF

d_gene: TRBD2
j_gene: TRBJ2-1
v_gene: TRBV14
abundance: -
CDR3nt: TGTGCCAGCAGCCAAGATCTGAAGACTAGCGGGACCTACAATGAGCAGTTCTTC
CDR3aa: CASSQDLKTSGTYNEQFF

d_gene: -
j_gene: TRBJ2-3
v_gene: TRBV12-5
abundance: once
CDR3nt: TGTGCTAGTGGTTTGGGGTGGGGGACAGATACGCAGTATTTT
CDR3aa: CASGLGWGTDTQYF

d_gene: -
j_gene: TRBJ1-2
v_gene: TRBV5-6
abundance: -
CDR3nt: TGTGCCAGCAGCTTCCCTCGGGGGGGGCACGCGGCCTATGGCTACACCTTC
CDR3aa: CASSFPRGGHAAYGYTF

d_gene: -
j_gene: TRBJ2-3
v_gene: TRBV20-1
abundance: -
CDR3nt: TGCAGTGCTAACGAACAAGATACGCAGTATTTT
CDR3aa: CSANEQDTQYF

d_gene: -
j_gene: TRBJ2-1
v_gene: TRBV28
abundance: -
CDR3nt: TGTGCCAGCAGTTTATTCGGGGGCATATTCTACAATGAGCAGTTCTTC
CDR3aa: CASSLFGGIFYNEQFF

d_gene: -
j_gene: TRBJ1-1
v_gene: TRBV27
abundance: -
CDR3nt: TGTGCCAGCAGTTTCTCAGGAATCGTGTCGACTGAAGCTTTCTTT
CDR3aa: CASSFSGIVSTEAFF

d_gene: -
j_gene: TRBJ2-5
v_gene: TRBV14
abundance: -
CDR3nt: TGTGCCAGCAGCCAAATCGGGACCCTGGGGGAGACCCAGTACTTC
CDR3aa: CASSQIGTLGETQYF

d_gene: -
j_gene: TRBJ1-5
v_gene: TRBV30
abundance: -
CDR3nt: TGTGCCTGGAGCTCTGGGGGGGCCAATCAGCCCCAGCATTTT
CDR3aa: CAWSSGGANQPQHF

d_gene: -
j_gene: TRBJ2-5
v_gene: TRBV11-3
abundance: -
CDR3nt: TGTGCCAGCAGCTTAACGGTCTCGTCGGAGACCCAGTACTTC
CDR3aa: CASSLTVSSETQYF